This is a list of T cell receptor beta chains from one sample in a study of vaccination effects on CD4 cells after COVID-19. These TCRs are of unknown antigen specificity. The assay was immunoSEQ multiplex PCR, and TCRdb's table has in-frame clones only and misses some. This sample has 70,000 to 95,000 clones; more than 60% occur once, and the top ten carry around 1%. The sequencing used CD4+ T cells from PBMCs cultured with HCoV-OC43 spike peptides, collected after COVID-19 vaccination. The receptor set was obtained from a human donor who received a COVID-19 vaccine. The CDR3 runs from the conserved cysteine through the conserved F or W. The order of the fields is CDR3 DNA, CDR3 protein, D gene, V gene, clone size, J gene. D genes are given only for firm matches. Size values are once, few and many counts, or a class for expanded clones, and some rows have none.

TGTGCCAGCAGCTCCGGCGGGCTAGCGTTAGAGACCCAGTACTTC CASSSGGLALETQYF - TRBV7-2 - TRBJ2-5
TGTGCCAGCAGTCCGACAGCTCATGAGACCCAGTACTTC CASSPTAHETQYF - TRBV28 - TRBJ2-5
TGTGCCACCAGTGGTACAGAGTTTTACACAGATACGCAGTATTTT CATSGTEFYTDTQYF - TRBV24-1 - TRBJ2-3
TGTGCCAGCAGCTTAGGCCAGACCCAGTCACCCCTCCACTTT CASSLGQTQSPLHF - TRBV7-2 few TRBJ1-6
TGTGCCAGCAGCCTTCACCCTTCTGCCGTGCGGGGGAGGACAGATACGCAGTATTTT CASSLHPSAVRGRTDTQYF TRBD2 TRBV9 - TRBJ2-3
TGTGCCAGCTCACCATACAGCCTAGCGGGGGGCGGCGAAGAGACCCAGTACTTC CASSPYSLAGGGEETQYF TRBD2 TRBV18 - TRBJ2-5
TGTGCCAGCAGTGACCAGGGGGCACACACTGAAGCTTTCTTT CASSDQGAHTEAFF TRBD1 TRBV2 few TRBJ1-1
TGTGCCAGCTCACCAGGGACAGGGGCCAATGAGCAGTTCTTC CASSPGTGANEQFF TRBD1 TRBV18 - TRBJ2-1
TGTGCCAGCAGCCCTACAGGGGGCGGGTCACCCCTCCACTTT CASSPTGGGSPLHF TRBD1 TRBV3-1/TRBV3-2 few TRBJ1-6
TGTGCCAGCAGCAAACAGGGTTCCCGATACAATGAGCAGTTCTTC CASSKQGSRYNEQFF - TRBV6-2/TRBV6-3 - TRBJ2-1
TGTGCCAGCAGCTTAGTCGGAACAGATGGCTCCTACAATGAGCAGTTCTTC CASSLVGTDGSYNEQFF - TRBV7-2 - TRBJ2-1
TGTGCCACCAGTGATTTGAGGGCAGGCCCTGATCAGCCCCAGCATTTT CATSDLRAGPDQPQHF - TRBV24-1 - TRBJ1-5
TGTGCCAGCGCGGACAGCTTGCTGAACACTGAAGCTTTCTTT CASADSLLNTEAFF - TRBV6-6 - TRBJ1-1
TGTGCCAGTACTCAGGGGAACGGAGAGACCCAGTACTTC CASTQGNGETQYF - TRBV19 - TRBJ2-5
TGTGCCAGCAGAATGGACCCATACAATGAGCAGTTCTTC CASRMDPYNEQFF - TRBV7-3 - TRBJ2-1
TGTGCCAGCAGTTTGGTGAAGGGAAACACCATATATTTT CASSLVKGNTIYF - TRBV6-5 - TRBJ1-3
TGTGCCAGCGCAAAGGGAGACCGCTATGGCTACACCTTC CASAKGDRYGYTF - TRBV2 once TRBJ1-2
TGTGCCAGCACAACGGACAGGGGCCTCTCACCCCTCCACTTT CASTTDRGLSPLHF TRBD1 TRBV28 few TRBJ1-6
TGTGCCAGCAGTCGACAGGGAAATGGCTACACCTTC CASSRQGNGYTF TRBD1 TRBV6-2/TRBV6-3 - TRBJ1-2
TGTGCCAGTAGGCGGCTCTTGGATTCACCCCTCCACTTT CASRRLLDSPLHF - TRBV19 - TRBJ1-6
TGCGCCAGCAGCTCACCCACTAGCACAGATACGCAGTATTTT CASSSPTSTDTQYF - TRBV5-1 - TRBJ2-3
TGTGCCAGCAATCGGTACGGCAATTCACCCCTCCACTTT CASNRYGNSPLHF - TRBV12-3/TRBV12-4 few TRBJ1-6
TGTGCCAGCAGTTACTCGGGGGGTGGCTACACCTTC CASSYSGGGYTF - TRBV6-5 - TRBJ1-2
TGTGCCAGCAGCTTGGCGACTCGGGGACGTGTAGGGGAGCTGTTTTTT CASSLATRGRVGELFF - TRBV5-4 - TRBJ2-2
TGTGCCAGCAGCCCGCCAAACAGGGCCCAGTACTTC CASSPPNRAQYF - TRBV7-2 - TRBJ2-5
TGCGCCAGCAGCTTGGCCGTTTACGGGACATCTGAAGCTTTCTTT CASSLAVYGTSEAFF - TRBV5-1 few TRBJ1-1
TGTGCCAGCAGCCCAGATGCGGGGCGAGGCGCCAAAAACATTCAGTACTTC CASSPDAGRGAKNIQYF - TRBV6-2/TRBV6-3 - TRBJ2-4
TGTGCCACCAGTGATCCCGTAGGGACAGGGGGGACAGATACGCAGTATTTT CATSDPVGTGGTDTQYF TRBD1 TRBV24-1 - TRBJ2-3
TGTGCCAGCAGCCCCGCCGGAGGGGTTACCGGGGAGCTGTTTTTT CASSPAGGVTGELFF - TRBV7-3 - TRBJ2-2
TGTGCCAGTAGTATCCTCTTCAGGGCGGCAGATACGCAGTATTTT CASSILFRAADTQYF - TRBV19 few TRBJ2-3
TGTGCCAGCAGCCCGTTGACAGGGGGGGGCACAGATACGCAGTATTTT CASSPLTGGGTDTQYF TRBD1 TRBV7-9 - TRBJ2-3
TGCGCCAGCAGCTTGGAAGGGGTCTATGGCTACACCTTC CASSLEGVYGYTF - TRBV5-1 - TRBJ1-2
TGTGCCAGCAGTGACACGGGACAGGGTACGGATGGCTACACCTTC CASSDTGQGTDGYTF TRBD1 TRBV6-4 - TRBJ1-2
TGCGCCAGCAGCTCTGGACTGAGCACAGATACGCAGTATTTT CASSSGLSTDTQYF - TRBV5-1 - TRBJ2-3
TGTGCCAGCAGTCCCCTTCAGGGATGGAACACCATATATTTT CASSPLQGWNTIYF - TRBV6-5 few TRBJ1-3
TGCGCCAGCAGCTTGGGACCGGGACAGAGTAGCAATCAGCCCCAGCATTTT CASSLGPGQSSNQPQHF TRBD1 TRBV5-1 - TRBJ1-5
TGTGCCAGCAGCTTAAACCCCCCCGATTATAGCAATCAGCCCCAGCATTTT CASSLNPPDYSNQPQHF - TRBV7-3 - TRBJ1-5
TGTGCCAGCAGTTTAAATAAGTACGAGCGGCCGACCGGGGAGCTGTTTTTT CASSLNKYERPTGELFF - TRBV27 - TRBJ2-2
TGTGCCACCAGTGATGAGAGCAACACTGAAGCTTTCTTT CATSDESNTEAFF - TRBV24-1 - TRBJ1-1
TGTGCCTGGAGTGTACAGAGCAGGCAGTACTTC CAWSVQSRQYF - TRBV30 - TRBJ2-5
TGTGCCAGCAGCTTAGCGGGGAGAACTGAAGCTTTCTTT CASSLAGRTEAFF - TRBV7-9 - TRBJ1-1
TGTGCCACCAGTGATTACAGGGCTAAAACCGGGGAGCTGTTTTTT CATSDYRAKTGELFF - TRBV24-1 - TRBJ2-2
TGTGCCAGCAGTCGGACAGGGGGCTACAATCAGCCCCAGCATTTT CASSRTGGYNQPQHF TRBD1 TRBV28 - TRBJ1-5
TGCGCCAGCAGCCTCGTACAGGGGTGGGAGACCCAGTACTTC CASSLVQGWETQYF TRBD1 TRBV5-1 - TRBJ2-5
TGTGCCTGGAGTGCCAACGCCGGGACAGGGGGTGGAAACACCATATATTTT CAWSANAGTGGGNTIYF TRBD1 TRBV30 - TRBJ1-3
TGTGCCAGCAGCTCAAGCGGGAGCACAGATACGCAGTATTTT CASSSSGSTDTQYF - TRBV5-4 - TRBJ2-3
TGTGCCAGCAGCCAGACAGGGAACACTGAAGCTTTCTTT CASSQTGNTEAFF - TRBV5-6 - TRBJ1-1
TGTGCCAGTAGTATAGTAGGTCAGCCCCAGCATTTT CASSIVGQPQHF - TRBV19 - TRBJ1-5
TGTGCCAGCAGCCGACAGGGAGACGCAGATACGCAGTATTTT CASSRQGDADTQYF TRBD1 TRBV7-3 - TRBJ2-3
TGCGCCAGCAGACTAGCGGGGGACCCCACAGATACGCAGTATTTT CASRLAGDPTDTQYF TRBD2 TRBV10-2 - TRBJ2-3
TGTGCCAGCAGTTATGGAGGACAGGTGAACACTGAAGCTTTCTTT CASSYGGQVNTEAFF TRBD1 TRBV6-5 - TRBJ1-1
TGTGCCAGCAGTGATAAGGGGGGAGTAGGCACCGGGGAGCTGTTTTTT CASSDKGGVGTGELFF - TRBV25-1 - TRBJ2-2
TGTGCCAGCAGCCCAAACGTGAAAGAGACCCAGTACTTC CASSPNVKETQYF - TRBV6-6 - TRBJ2-5